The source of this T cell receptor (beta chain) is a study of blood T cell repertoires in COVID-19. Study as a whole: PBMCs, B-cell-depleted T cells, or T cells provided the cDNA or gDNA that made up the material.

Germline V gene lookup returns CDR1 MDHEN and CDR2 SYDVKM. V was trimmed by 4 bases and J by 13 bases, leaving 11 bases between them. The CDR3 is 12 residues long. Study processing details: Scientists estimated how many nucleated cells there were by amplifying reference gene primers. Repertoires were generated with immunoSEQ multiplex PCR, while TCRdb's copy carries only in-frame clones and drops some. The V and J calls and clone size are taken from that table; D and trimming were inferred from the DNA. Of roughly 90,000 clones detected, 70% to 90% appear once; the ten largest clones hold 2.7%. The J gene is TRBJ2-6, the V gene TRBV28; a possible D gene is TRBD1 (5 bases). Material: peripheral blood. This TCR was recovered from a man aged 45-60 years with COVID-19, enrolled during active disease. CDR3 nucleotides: TGTGCCAGCAGTTCAAATTACAGGGTCCTGACTTTC. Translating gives CASSSNYRVLTF. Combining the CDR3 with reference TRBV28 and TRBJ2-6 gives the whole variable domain DVKVTQSSRYLVKRTGEKVFLECVQDMDHENMFWYRQDPGLGLRLIYFSYDVKMKEKGDIPEGYSVSREKKERFSLILESASTNQTSMYLCASSSNYRVLTFGAGSRLTVL.